The 17 T cell receptor beta chains given below trace back to one sample, sequenced in a study of response to subunit inactivated influenza vaccine. Each CDR3 protein gets one entry after TCRdb re-called the RT-PCR reads with MiXCR. The sample lists more than 250,000 distinct CDR3 sequences; roughly 22% were seen once. The sequenced sample was PBMCs from blood, obtained about 20 months after vaccination. The receptors were gathered from a man in his fifties or sixties who received an inactivated influenza vaccine.

The sample holds a few counts of this clonotype. The V call is TRBV28, the J call TRBJ1-1, with D possibly TRBD1 on 6 matching bases. The CDR3 loop spans 15 amino acids. From germline, CDR1 is MDHEN and CDR2 SYDVKM. Trimming removed 10 bases from V and 3 bases from J, with 21 bases in between. Here the CDR3 DNA reads TGTGCCATTCGGACTCTATGGGGGGCGTACACTGAAGCTTTCTTT. Translated, it gives CAIRTLWGAYTEAFF.

The chain couples TRBV7-2 to TRBJ2-1; D is undetermined. Trimming pared 6 bases from V and 4 bases from J, leaving 19 bases between. The CDR3 is 16 amino acids. CDR1 and CDR2 from the germline V gene are SGHTA and FQGNSA. CDR3 region: CASSPGPIRPYNEQFF. CDR3 coding DNA: TGTGCCAGCAGTCCCGGACCAATCCGACCGTACAATGAGCAGTTCTTC.

This clonotype was observed a few times. The V gene is TRBV4-1, the J gene TRBJ2-1; 8 nucleotides line up with TRBD1. Trimming took 4 bases from V and 5 from J; bases not matched to a gene: 7. Germline V gene lookup returns CDR1 MGHRA and CDR2 YSYEKL. The CDR3 consists of 15 residues. The chain's CDR3 is CASSLRTGRNNEQFF. In nucleotides, the CDR3 is TGCGCCAGCAGCCTTAGGACAGGGAGAAACAATGAGCAGTTCTTC.

The chain uses TRBV12-3 or TRBV12-4 and TRBJ2-3; D gene ambiguous. The CDR3 has 13 amino acids. Trimming left V 5 bases short and J 1 base short, with 7 bases between. The CDR3 bases are TGTGCCAGCAGTATCACGGGCACAGATACGCAGTATTTT. It yields the protein CASSITGTDTQYF.

This clonotype was detected only a few times. The chain is built from TRBV20-1 and TRBJ1-5, with D possibly matching TRBD1 (6 bases). There are 16 residues in the CDR3. Trimming left V 0 bases short and J 6 bases short, with 18 bases between. The germline CDR1 and CDR2 sequences are DFQATT and SNEGSKA (reference sequence). CDR3 coding DNA: TGCAGTGCTAGAGACCCGACAGGAAAGGGCGGTCAGCCCCAGCATTTT. Protein product: CSARDPTGKGGQPQHF.

This clonotype turned up a few times. The V gene is TRBV4-3, the J gene TRBJ1-2; D is unclear. CDR1 is LGHNA, CDR2 YSLEER, per germline. Trimming took off 0 bases at V and 4 bases at J, with 18 bases between the two ends. The CDR3 runs 17 residues. CDR3 sequence: CASSQDPTGDRFYGYTF. The CDR3 DNA follows: TGCGCCAGCAGCCAAGATCCCACCGGGGATCGATTCTATGGCTACACCTTC.

In its sample, this clonotype was seen many times. The chain combines TRBV6-5 with TRBJ1-1; weak D call: TRBD1 (6 bases). CDR3 length: 18 amino acids. In germline, CDR1 is MNHEY, CDR2 SVGAGI. V shed 0 bases and J shed 1 base, with 18 bases lying between them. CDR3: CASSYSPGQKGENTEAFF. Here the CDR3 DNA reads TGTGCCAGCAGTTACTCGCCGGGACAAAAGGGGGAGAACACTGAAGCTTTCTTT.

The table lists this clonotype with many counts. The chain links TRBV30 to TRBJ1-3; D remains unclear. V was pared by 5 bases and J by 0 bases, with 5 bases between. The CDR3 is 12 amino acids. Germline V gene data show CDR1 as GTSNPN and CDR2 as SVGIG (reference sequence). The CDR3 nucleotides are TGTGCCTGGCGCGACTCTGGAAACACCATATATTTT. This gives the protein CAWRDSGNTIYF.

This clonotype was seen more than once but under ten times. The chain couples TRBV2 to TRBJ1-5; D gene uncertain. Looked up from germline, CDR1 is SNHLY and CDR2 is FYNNEI. V was clipped by 3 bases and J by 7 bases, with 10 bases between them. The CDR3 spans 13 residues. The CDR3 DNA follows: TGTGCCAGCAGTGACGGCCGTAGGCAGCCCCAGCATTTT. Encoded protein: CASSDGRRQPQHF.

This chain joins TRBV20-1 and TRBJ1-2, with TRBD1 as a possible D gene (6 bases). This CDR3 contains 13 residues. In germline, CDR1 is DFQATT, CDR2 SNEGSKA (reference sequence). V dropped 7 bases and J dropped 1 base, with 13 bases sitting between them. The DNA of the CDR3 is TGCAGTGTACCATTCAGGGGTAACTATGGCTACACCTTC. This sequence encodes CSVPFRGNYGYTF.

This clonotype was counted a few times. This chain uses TRBV12-3 or TRBV12-4 with TRBJ2-1; 10 bases are a match to TRBD1. The CDR3 extends over 16 amino acids. The junction had 8 bases not matched to a gene; V was cut back by 5 bases and J by 4 bases. CDR3 region: CASSPGQGGMYNEQFF. CDR3 nucleotide sequence: TGTGCCAGCAGTCCCGGACAGGGGGGTATGTACAATGAGCAGTTCTTC.

This chain joins TRBV5-1 and TRBJ2-7, with D tentatively TRBD2 (5 bases). Between the trimmed V and J ends, which lost 2 bases and 4 bases, there was a span of 10 bases. The germline V gene encodes CDR1 SGHRS and CDR2 YFSETQ. This CDR3 comprises 13 residues. CDR3 in amino acids: CASSFFEGYEQYF. CDR3 DNA sequence: TGCGCCAGCAGCTTTTTTGAGGGATACGAGCAGTACTTC.

The chain joins TRBV28 to TRBJ2-2; D could derive from TRBD1 or TRBD2 (6 bases each). Germline V gives CDR1 MDHEN, CDR2 SYDVKM. CDR3 length: 16 residues. The V and J ends lost 7 bases and 2 bases respectively, with 17 bases between them. This CDR3 reads CASKGGETRNTGELFF. CDR3 sequence (DNA): TGTGCCAGCAAAGGGGGAGAGACTAGAAACACCGGGGAGCTGTTTTTT. The entire variable domain, with the rest obtained from reference TRBV28 and TRBJ2-2, is as follows: DVKVTQSSRYLVKRTGEKVFLECVQDMDHENMFWYRQDPGLGLRLIYFSYDVKMKEKGDIPEGYSVSREKKERFSLILESASTNQTSMYLCASKGGETRNTGELFFGEGSRLTVL.

In this sample, this clonotype turned up a few times. The chain combines TRBV5-1 with TRBJ1-1, with D possibly TRBD1 on 6 matching bases. Trimming pared 5 bases from V and 5 bases from J, leaving 19 bases between. The CDR3 has 15 amino acids. Germline lookup yields CDR1 SGHRS and CDR2 YFSETQ. CDR3 loop: CASRHGQRGPTEAFF. CDR3 nucleotides: TGCGCCAGCAGACACGGACAGCGAGGACCGACTGAAGCTTTCTTT.

The chain uses TRBV19 and TRBJ2-3; 7 bases line up with TRBD1. The CDR3 has 15 amino acids. Germline CDR1 LNHDA, CDR2 SQIVND (reference sequence). V gave up 6 bases and J gave up 0 bases; unmatched junction bases: 6. In DNA, the CDR3 is TGTGCCAGTAGAGACAGGGATAGAAGCACAGATACGCAGTATTTT. As protein: CASRDRDRSTDTQYF.

The chain has TRBV5-6 and TRBJ2-4, with 11 positions matching TRBD2. Germline V gene sequence: CDR1 SGHDT, CDR2 YYEEEE. J gave up 13 bases and V 1 base, and 13 bases lay outside the gene matches. The length of the CDR3 is 16 residues. For the CDR3, the DNA is TGTGCCAGCAGCTTGTCCAGGGGACTAGCGGTTAACGACCAGTACTTC. Encoded protein: CASSLSRGLAVNDQYF.

The chain employs TRBV4-3 and TRBJ1-2; D might be TRBD1 (5 bases). The CDR3 sequence is 15 residues long. Germline values: CDR1 LGHNA, CDR2 YSLEER. V was clipped by 4 bases and J by 1 base, with 13 bases between them. The CDR3 sequence: CASSLNPGDNYGYTF. CDR3 nucleotide sequence: TGCGCCAGCAGCCTCAACCCGGGGGATAACTATGGCTACACCTTC.